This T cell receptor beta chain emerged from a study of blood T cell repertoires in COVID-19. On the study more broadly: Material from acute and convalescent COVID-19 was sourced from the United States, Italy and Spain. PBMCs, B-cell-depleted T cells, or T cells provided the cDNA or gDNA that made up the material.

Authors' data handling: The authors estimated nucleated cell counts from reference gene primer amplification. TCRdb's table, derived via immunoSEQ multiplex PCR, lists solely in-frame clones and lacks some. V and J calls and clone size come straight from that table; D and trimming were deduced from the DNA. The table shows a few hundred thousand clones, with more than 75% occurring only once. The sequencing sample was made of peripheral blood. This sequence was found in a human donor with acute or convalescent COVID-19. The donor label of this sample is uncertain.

In DNA, the CDR3 is TGTGCCAGTAGTCTGACCCTAGGGCCAGGGGCCCCTCAGCCCCAGCATTTT. Translation gives CASSLTLGPGAPQPQHF. V gene TRBV19 combines with J gene TRBJ1-5, with a weak D call TRBD1 (6 bases). Trimming took 5 bases from V and 6 from J, leaving 23 bases between them. Germline assignment: CDR1 LNHDA and CDR2 SQIVND (reference sequence). The CDR3 length is 17 residues.